The subject of this entry is one TCR beta chain. Its antigen is unknown. This entry is derived from a study of T-cell reconstitution after alpha-beta-depleted transplantation in children. Study findings and constraints: In some patients, recipient T cells and intrathymic progenitors surviving conditioning explained high day-60 diversity.

Construction of the TCRbeta library involved unique molecular identifiers. Each CDR3 protein gets one entry after TCRdb re-called the PCR reads with MiXCR. The profile shows about 250,000 distinct CDR3 sequences, about 24% of them singletons. The CDR3 runs to 15 residues. Germline loops: CDR1 GTSNPN, CDR2 SVGIG (reference sequence). Losses at the gene ends were 1 base for V and 2 bases for J; bases not matched to a gene: 4. The sample here was PBMCs, mostly from graft donor cells, taken 360 days after TCRalphabeta/CD19-depleted stem cell transplant. The chain combines TRBV30 with TRBJ2-7, with 11 bases aligning to TRBD2. This receptor was taken from a female patient aged 2-15 years who had a stem cell transplant for congenital amegakaryocytic thrombocytopenia, so the T cells may come from the graft donor. CDR3 sequence (DNA): TGTGCCTGGAGTGCCGGGACTAGCGGCACCTACGAGCAGTACTTC. Translating it yields CAWSAGTSGTYEQYF. Full variable domain (missing parts from reference TRBV30 and TRBJ2-7): SQTIHQWPATLVQPVGSPLSLECTVEGTSNPNLYWYRQAAGRGLQLLFYSVGIGQISSEVPQNLSASRPQDRQFILSSKKLLLSDSGFYLCAWSAGTSGTYEQYFGPGTRLTVT.